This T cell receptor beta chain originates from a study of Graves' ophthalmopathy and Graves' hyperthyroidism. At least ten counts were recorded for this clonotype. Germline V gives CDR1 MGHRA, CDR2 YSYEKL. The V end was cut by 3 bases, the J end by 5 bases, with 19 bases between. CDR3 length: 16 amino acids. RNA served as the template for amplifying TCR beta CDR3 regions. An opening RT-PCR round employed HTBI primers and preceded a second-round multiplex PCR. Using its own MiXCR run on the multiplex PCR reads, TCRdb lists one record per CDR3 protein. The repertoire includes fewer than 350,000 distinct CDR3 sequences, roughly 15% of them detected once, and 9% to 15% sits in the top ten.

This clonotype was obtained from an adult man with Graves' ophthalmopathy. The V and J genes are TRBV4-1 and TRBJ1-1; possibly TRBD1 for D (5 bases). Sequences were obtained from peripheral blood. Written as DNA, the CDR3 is TGCGCCAGCAGCCAGGGTCGGGGCAGGGTAGGGACTGAAGCTTTCTTT. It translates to CASSQGRGRVGTEAFF.